This is a list of T cell receptor beta chains from one sample in a study of cytomegalovirus exposure and HLA in healthy donors. Libraries were prepared by immunoSEQ multiplex PCR; TCRdb keeps only in-frame clonotypes and omits some of them. The top ten clones hold about 1.4% of a sample with about 200,000 clones, roughly 78% of them seen once. Specimen: PBMCs. The receptors were sampled from a girl aged 5-17 years in good health and CMV-seropositive. Both conserved end residues are part of each CDR3. A D gene is named only where the DNA matches it firmly.

>TRBD1|TRBV27|TRBJ2-7
CASSTRTGVSNEQYF
>-|TRBV5-6|TRBJ1-3
CASSLAGSSGNTIYF
>TRBD1|TRBV6-5|TRBJ2-5
CASGVQTGGPETQYF
>TRBD1|TRBV4-3|TRBJ2-1
CASSQATGGNNEQFF
>-|TRBV29-1|TRBJ2-5
CSVRRGAQETQYF
>-|TRBV6-1|TRBJ1-6
CASNRAGWNNSPLHF
>-|TRBV4-3|TRBJ2-3
CASSQDSDKDTQYF
>-|TRBV12-5|TRBJ1-1
CASATPDRTEAFF
>-|TRBV19|TRBJ2-7
CASSTTGTYEQYF
>TRBD1|TRBV19|TRBJ1-1
CASTHLPGQGTNTEAFF
>TRBD1|TRBV4-3|TRBJ2-7
CASSPYLTGDDEQYF
>TRBD1|TRBV27|TRBJ1-4
CASSGQGATNEKLFF
>-|TRBV5-1|TRBJ1-6
CASSFPEPSGRNSPLHF
>TRBD1|TRBV28|TRBJ1-5
CASSFETGQGNSNQPQHF
>-|TRBV18|TRBJ1-1
CASSPPRARGTEAFF
>-|TRBV7-9|TRBJ1-4
CASTLNEKLFF
>TRBD1|TRBV10-3|TRBJ2-1
CAITPGGAHNEQFF
>TRBD1|TRBV6-1|TRBJ2-7
CASSKGTGLYEQYF
>TRBD1|TRBV5-6|TRBJ1-2
CASSDRETGYGYTF
>-|TRBV30|TRBJ1-6
CAWSVIQDNSPLHF
>TRBD2|TRBV19|TRBJ2-1
CASSMGAGGFTEQFF
>-|TRBV7-9|TRBJ1-4
CASRLLGAGNEKLFF
>-|TRBV20-1|TRBJ2-7
CSATEEYEQYF
>TRBD2|TRBV9|TRBJ2-1
CASSERTSSGEQFF
>-|TRBV4-2|TRBJ2-1
CASSQDVAPIYNEQFF
>-|TRBV5-1|TRBJ1-1
CASRLTGNTEAFF
>TRBD1|TRBV13|TRBJ2-3
CASSPGTAPSTDTQYF
>-|TRBV7-7|TRBJ2-5
CASGSLAADKETQYF
>-|TRBV6-1|TRBJ2-3
CASSEWSAVASDTQYF
>TRBD1|TRBV7-6|TRBJ1-4
CASSPDRADEKLFF
>TRBD2|TRBV10-1|TRBJ2-7
CASSPAGTSVEQYF
>TRBD1|TRBV5-5|TRBJ1-2
CASSSTGGAYGYTF
>-|TRBV30|TRBJ1-1
CAWTPRMGGSTEAFF
>-|TRBV4-3|TRBJ2-7
CASSQDAGWAEQYF
>-|TRBV5-1|TRBJ2-7
CASSVVGPIDYISYEQYF
>-|TRBV5-6|TRBJ1-1
CASSLTGQTEAFF
>-|TRBV7-8|TRBJ2-6
CASSSDRAGANVLTF
>-|TRBV6-1|TRBJ2-5
CASSVWAGSGEETQYF
>TRBD2|TRBV6-5|-
CASRDWRGGAYEQYF
>-|TRBV19|TRBJ1-5
CASSMGRATSRNQPQHF
>TRBD2|TRBV2|TRBJ2-6
CAIASGGLVEANVLTF
>TRBD1|TRBV5-4|TRBJ1-1
CASSGSTGADTEAFF
>TRBD1|TRBV19|TRBJ1-1
CASTTRQGWNTEAFF
>TRBD1|TRBV30|TRBJ2-7
CAWRGTGFEQYF
>-|TRBV10-1|TRBJ2-7
CASSDSPGYEQYF
>-|TRBV5-6|TRBJ1-2
CASSLASGYTF